The present TCR beta chain was sequenced within a study of vaccination effects on CD4 cells after COVID-19. The assay was immunoSEQ multiplex PCR, and TCRdb's table has in-frame clones only and misses some. There are some 47,000 clones in the sample; under 80% occur only once, and 6.5% to 9% lies in the top ten. Upon completion of more than 9 days in culture, CD4+ T cells were isolated. Either the BNT162b2 or mRNA-1273 vaccine was given to participants in two doses. Turning to this clone: Its target is unknown.

Deletions cut 0 bases from V and 1 base from J, with 11 bases between. Germline-derived CDR1 and CDR2 are SGDLS and YYNGEE. The CDR3 has 16 amino acids. Material: CD4+ T cells from PBMCs cultured without peptide, obtained after COVID-19 vaccination. This sequence originates from a human donor who received a COVID-19 vaccine. This sequence joins TRBV9 and TRBJ2-1; perhaps TRBD1 as D (6 bases). CDR3 in amino acids: CASSVGTALSYNEQFF. For the CDR3, the DNA is TGTGCCAGCAGCGTAGGGACAGCCTTATCCTACAATGAGCAGTTCTTC.